Listed below are T cell receptor beta chains from one sample, sequenced in a study of early T cells in non-severe SARS-CoV-2 infection. Each CDR3 protein is one row after TCRdb ran MiXCR on the 5' RACE reads. The sample includes 60,000 to 90,000 distinct CDR3 sequences, roughly 16% of them seen just once. Sequencing was carried out using whole blood. Every receptor here comes from an adult who was a healthcare worker with PCR-confirmed SARS-CoV-2 infection or an uninfected control (not recorded which). CDR3s include the opening cysteine and the closing phenylalanine or tryptophan. Each record gives: J gene, D gene, clone size, V gene, CDR3 protein, CDR3 DNA. A D gene is named only where the DNA matches it firmly. The listing skips clone size in some rows; elsewhere it reads once, few, many or a size class.

TRBJ2-2	.	.	TRBV2	CATYRSLAGFIAGELFF	TGTGCCACCTACCGGAGTTTGGCGGGTTTCATTGCCGGGGAGCTGTTTTTT
TRBJ2-7	.	few	TRBV27	CASSLLRDSRNYEQYF	TGTGCCAGCAGTCTCCTTCGGGATTCAAGAAACTACGAGCAGTACTTC
TRBJ2-2	.	few	TRBV5-4	CASSLAGLAGRTGELFF	TGTGCCAGCAGCTTGGCTGGGCTGGCGGGGCGGACCGGGGAGCTGTTTTTT
TRBJ2-7	.	.	TRBV7-8	CASSSQGRANEQYF	TGTGCCAGCAGCTCCCAAGGCAGGGCCAACGAGCAGTACTTC
TRBJ2-3	.	many	TRBV7-6	CASSLVPAGASTDTQYF	TGTGCCAGCAGCTTAGTTCCGGCGGGGGCCAGCACAGATACGCAGTATTTT
TRBJ2-7	.	.	TRBV29-1	CSVEGPQIYEQYF	TGCAGCGTTGAGGGACCGCAGATCTACGAGCAGTACTTC
TRBJ1-6	.	.	TRBV27	CASRPTGLNSPLHF	TGTGCCAGCAGGCCCACAGGGCTCAATTCACCCCTCCACTTT
TRBJ2-1	.	few	TRBV29-1	CSVVDNEQFF	TGCAGCGTTGTGGACAATGAGCAGTTCTTC
TRBJ2-5	.	few	TRBV4-1	CASSKTAVPWKETQYF	TGCGCCAGCAGTAAAACAGCGGTACCGTGGAAAGAGACCCAGTACTTC
TRBJ1-3	.	.	TRBV12-3/TRBV12-4	CASPERNTIYF	TGTGCCAGCCCTGAACGAAACACCATATATTTT
TRBJ2-5	TRBD1	.	TRBV7-8	CASSSLGDRGRQTQYF	TGTGCCAGCAGCTCATTGGGTGACAGGGGGAGACAGACCCAGTACTTC
TRBJ2-1	.	few	TRBV20-1	CSARVVTYNEQFF	TGCAGTGCTAGAGTCGTAACATACAATGAGCAGTTCTTC
TRBJ2-3	.	.	TRBV29-1	CSVSFGVAADTQYF	TGCAGCGTTTCTTTTGGTGTAGCAGCAGATACGCAGTATTTT
TRBJ1-6	.	many	TRBV12-3/TRBV12-4	CASSLGHGSPLHF	TGTGCCAGCAGTTTGGGCCACGGTTCACCCCTCCACTTT
TRBJ2-5	TRBD2	many	TRBV29-1	CSVSPLGGIQETQYF	TGCAGCGTCTCCCCTCTGGGAGGGATCCAAGAGACCCAGTACTTC
TRBJ2-3	.	.	TRBV21-1	CASSTPTGTDTQYF	TGTGCCAGCAGCACCCCGACTGGCACAGATACGCAGTATTTT
TRBJ1-5	.	many	TRBV11-2	CASSLTGNQPQHF	TGTGCCAGCAGCTTGACAGGCAATCAGCCCCAGCATTTT
TRBJ2-1	.	medium-sized	TRBV5-1	CASSSSPGYNEQFF	TGCGCCAGCAGCTCATCCCCGGGTTACAATGAGCAGTTCTTC
TRBJ2-1	TRBD2	.	TRBV5-4	CASSGGTSSSYNEQFF	TGTGCCAGCAGCGGCGGGACTAGCAGCTCCTACAATGAGCAGTTCTTC
TRBJ1-5	.	.	TRBV28	CASSLPGGYQPQHF	TGTGCCAGCAGTTTACCGGGGGGATATCAGCCCCAGCATTTT
TRBJ1-5	.	few	TRBV28	CASSLYANQPQHF	TGTGCCAGCAGTTTATATGCGAATCAGCCCCAGCATTTT
TRBJ2-7	TRBD2	few	TRBV19	CASSLRGTTYEQYF	TGTGCCAGTAGTCTCCGAGGGACTACCTACGAGCAGTACTTC
TRBJ2-3	.	few	TRBV11-2	CASSRRSRADTQYF	TGTGCCAGCAGCCGCAGGAGCCGAGCAGATACGCAGTATTTT
TRBJ2-1	TRBD2	.	TRBV11-2	CASSTRTSGRNEQFF	TGTGCCAGCAGCACGCGGACTAGCGGGAGAAATGAGCAGTTCTTC
TRBJ1-6	.	few	TRBV12-3/TRBV12-4	CASSSASRPLHF	TGTGCCAGCAGTTCTGCCTCACGACCCCTCCACTTT
TRBJ1-1	.	.	TRBV5-4	CASGREMNTEAFF	TGTGCCAGCGGCAGAGAAATGAACACTGAAGCTTTCTTT
TRBJ2-1	TRBD2	few	TRBV20-1	CSASGLAGGASYNEQFF	TGCAGTGCATCGGGACTAGCGGGGGGTGCCTCCTACAATGAGCAGTTCTTC
TRBJ2-7	.	.	TRBV4-2	CASSQERARGYEQYF	TGTGCCAGCAGCCAAGAGAGGGCCCGGGGTTACGAGCAGTACTTC
TRBJ2-1	TRBD1	.	TRBV18	CASSRRTGLELEQFF	TGTGCCAGCTCACGACGGACAGGGTTAGAACTTGAGCAGTTCTTC
TRBJ2-5	.	few	TRBV27	CASSLHSASPETQYF	TGTGCCAGCAGTTTGCATTCGGCCAGCCCAGAGACCCAGTACTTC
TRBJ2-1	.	.	TRBV5-5	CASSLVGLRGSNYNEQFF	TGTGCCAGCAGCTTGGTGGGGTTACGTGGGAGTAACTACAATGAGCAGTTCTTC
TRBJ2-1	.	few	TRBV19	CASSMASHNEQFF	TGTGCCAGTAGTATGGCAAGCCACAATGAGCAGTTCTTC
TRBJ2-1	TRBD2	.	TRBV9	CASSSSGSPYNEQFF	TGTGCCAGCAGCTCAAGCGGGAGTCCCTACAATGAGCAGTTCTTC
TRBJ2-3	.	.	TRBV24-1	CATSDPSFTSTDTQYF	TGTGCCACCAGTGACCCGAGCTTCACTAGCACAGATACGCAGTATTTT
TRBJ1-1	.	many	TRBV12-3/TRBV12-4	CASSWGLQNTEAFF	TGTGCCAGCAGTTGGGGACTCCAGAACACTGAAGCTTTCTTT
TRBJ2-3	.	.	TRBV11-2	CASSLVSRGVNTDTQYF	TGTGCCAGCAGCTTAGTTTCCCGGGGCGTCAACACAGATACGCAGTATTTT
TRBJ1-4	.	.	TRBV6-5	CASKGRGTTNEKLFF	TGTGCCAGCAAGGGAAGGGGCACAACTAATGAAAAACTGTTTTTT
TRBJ1-5	.	few	TRBV6-1	CASSDIRVYSNQPQHF	TGTGCCAGCAGTGATATACGAGTTTATAGCAATCAGCCCCAGCATTTT
TRBJ1-1	.	.	TRBV20-1	CSARDSMGGGTEAFF	TGCAGTGCTAGAGATAGCATGGGGGGGGGCACTGAAGCTTTCTTT
TRBJ2-4	.	.	TRBV10-3	CAISEGNLAKNIQYF	TGTGCCATCAGTGAAGGGAATCTAGCCAAAAACATTCAGTACTTC
TRBJ2-1	.	few	TRBV20-1	CSALYNEQFF	TGCAGTGCTCTATACAATGAGCAGTTCTTC
TRBJ1-1	TRBD1	.	TRBV6-2/TRBV6-3	CASRDRANTEAFF	TGTGCCAGCAGGGACAGGGCCAACACTGAAGCTTTCTTT
TRBJ2-7	TRBD1	few	TRBV29-1	CSVEDYRGYEQYF	TGCAGCGTTGAAGATTACAGGGGCTACGAGCAGTACTTC